The 6 T cell receptor beta chains below were found in one sample sequenced in a study of liver allograft versus peripheral blood T cells. About the study: Comparisons were made between T cell receptor repertoires found in transplanted livers and those circulating in recipients' peripheral blood.

A single record per CDR3 protein comes from TCRdb applying MiXCR to the reads. The top ten hold about 60% of the sample, which has roughly 1,800 distinct CDR3 sequences, 15% to 20% seen once. These receptors were taken from a human patient who had a liver transplant. Some T cells here may be from the graft donor.

This clonotype was recorded at least ten times. The chain has TRBV10-3 and TRBJ1-5; possible D gene TRBD1, 5 bases. Deletions cut 2 bases from V and 2 bases from J, with 16 bases between. This CDR3 has 17 amino acids. The germline CDR1 and CDR2 sequences are ENHRY and SYGVKD. The DNA of the CDR3 is TGTGCCATCAGTGAGGCGACGGGGGATTTAGGCAATCAGCCCCAGCATTTT. Translation: CAISEATGDLGNQPQHF.

The CDR3 sequence: CASSSLGYGYTF. The CDR3 DNA reads TGTGCCAGCAGCTCCCTGGGCTATGGCTACACCTTC. The gene calls are TRBV7-9 and TRBJ1-2; no reliable D call. Trimming took 4 bases from V and 4 from J, leaving 7 bases between them. The V gene's germline CDR1 is SEHNR and CDR2 FQNEAQ (reference sequence). This CDR3 contains 12 residues.

There are many counts of this clonotype. The V gene is TRBV29-1, the J gene TRBJ2-1, with unresolved D. V was shortened by 4 bases and J by 5 bases, with 3 bases between the two germline ends. Germline assignment: CDR1 SQVTM and CDR2 ANQGSEA. CDR3 length: 10 residues. CDR3 bases: TGCAGCGTTGGGAACAATGAGCAGTTCTTC. Translation gives CSVGNNEQFF.

The chain couples TRBV12-3 or TRBV12-4 to TRBJ2-3, with 13 positions matching TRBD2. The CDR3 contains 17 residues. Unmatched junction bases numbered 11, after V lost 6 bases and J lost 5 bases. Written as DNA, the CDR3 is TGTGCCAGCAGCTCTTATGGACTAGCGGGAGTCAGAGATACGCAGTATTTT. Encoded protein: CASSSYGLAGVRDTQYF.

This clonotype was picked up many times. The chain is built from TRBV5-6 and TRBJ1-2; no definite D call. Between the trimmed V and J ends, which lost 0 bases and 4 bases, there was a span of 13 bases. Germline CDR1 reads SGHDT; CDR2 reads YYEEEE. The CDR3 covers 15 residues. The CDR3 DNA is TGTGCCAGCAGCTTGGGGACCGCGTCCGCCTATGGCTACACCTTC. Protein product: CASSLGTASAYGYTF.

Within the sample, this clonotype is medium-sized (0.01 to 0.1%). The chain has TRBV7-9 and TRBJ1-1; tentative D call: TRBD1 (6 bases). The germline gives CDR1 SEHNR, CDR2 FQNEAQ (reference sequence). Trimming took off 2 bases at V and 10 bases at J, with 14 bases between the two ends. The CDR3 is made up of 13 amino acids. CDR3 sequence (DNA): TGTGCCAGCAGCTTATCATGGGCCAGGGGAGCTTTCTTT. Translating it yields CASSLSWARGAFF.